One and the same sample provided the 8 T cell receptor beta chains below, sequenced in a study of OX40 agonist ivuxolimab in advanced cancers. Here immunoSEQ multiplex PCR was the method, and the copy in TCRdb shows in-frame clones only, minus some. This repertoire shows roughly 96,000 clones, more than 80% found once; its top ten account for around 5.8%. The sequences come from CD4+ or CD8+ T cells sorted from blood, collected in a trial of the OX40 agonist ivuxolimab. The receptors originated from an adult with an advanced solid tumor such as melanoma, head and neck, liver or kidney cancer.

CDR3 region: CASSLASGGARTGELFF. In nucleotides, the CDR3 is TGTGCCAGCAGCTTAGCCAGCGGGGGCGCGCGGACCGGGGAGCTGTTTTTT. The genes are TRBV7-2 and TRBJ2-2; 8 bases are shared with TRBD2. The ends lost 0 bases at V and 5 bases at J; junction bases unmatched: 8. Germline CDR1 and CDR2: SGHTA and FQGNSA. This CDR3 spans 17 amino acids.

Only one count was recorded for this clone. The gene calls are TRBV2 and TRBJ2-7, with D maybe TRBD2 (5 bases). This CDR3 has 11 residues. V gave up 6 bases and J gave up 5 bases, with 8 bases separating them. Germline lookup yields CDR1 SNHLY and CDR2 FYNNEI. The CDR3 is CASRSGDEQYF. In nucleotides, the CDR3 is TGTGCCAGCAGGAGCGGAGACGAGCAGTACTTC.

This rearrangement joins TRBV15 to TRBJ2-7; D call uncertain. The V end lost 0 bases, the J end lost 0 bases, and 9 bases lay between the germline ends. Germline CDR1 reads LNHNV; CDR2 reads YYDKDF (reference sequence). The CDR3 extends over 15 amino acids. CDR3 in amino acids: CATSRDSSASYEQYF. The CDR3 DNA reads as TGTGCCACCAGCAGAGATAGTTCGGCCTCCTACGAGCAGTACTTC.

The V gene is TRBV5-1, the J gene TRBJ1-5; TRBD1 matches at 7 bases. The CDR3 loop spans 15 amino acids. The trim removed 4 bases at V and 1 base at J, leaving 5 bases unmatched. The germline CDR1 and CDR2 sequences are SGHRS and YFSETQ. CDR3 residues: CASSPEGQSNQPQHF. For the CDR3, the DNA is TGCGCCAGCAGCCCGGAGGGACAGAGCAATCAGCCCCAGCATTTT.

This clone was recorded once. The V gene is TRBV25-1, the J gene TRBJ2-5; a weak D match, TRBD1 (6 bases). Looked up from germline, CDR1 is MGHDK and CDR2 is SYGVNS. Trimming pared 2 bases from V and 2 bases from J, leaving 9 bases between. The CDR3 contains 14 residues. The CDR3 here is CASSETGSQETQYF. In DNA, the CDR3 is TGTGCCAGCAGTGAAACAGGGTCGCAAGAGACCCAGTACTTC.

The chain couples TRBV6-1 to TRBJ2-7; 8 bases are shared with TRBD2. Germline V CDR1 and CDR2: MNHNS, SASEGT. The CDR3 is 12 residues long. The junction had 4 bases not matched to a gene; V was cut back by 6 bases and J by 6 bases. As DNA, the CDR3 is TGTGCCAGCAGCGGGCGGGGGGTCGAGCAGTACTTC. Amino acid sequence: CASSGRGVEQYF.

This sequence joins TRBV13 and TRBJ2-3, with 8 bases fitting TRBD2. The V segment lost 5 bases and the J segment 4 bases; nucleotides outside the gene matches: 8. CDR3 length: 15 residues. Germline CDR1 PRHDT, CDR2 FYEKMQ (reference sequence). The CDR3 protein is CASSTRGGLADTQYF. In DNA form, the CDR3 reads TGTGCCAGCAGCACACGGGGGGGCCTCGCAGATACGCAGTATTTT. Looking up the rest from reference TRBV13 and TRBJ2-3 gives the full variable domain: AAGVIQSPRHLIKEKRETATLKCYPIPRHDTVYWYQQGPGQDPQFLISFYEKMQSDKGSIPDRFSAQQFSDYHSELNMSSLELGDSALYFCASSTRGGLADTQYFGPGTRLTVL.

The chain carries TRBV5-1 and TRBJ2-7; TRBD1 might be the D (6 bases). Germline V gene data show CDR1 as SGHRS and CDR2 as YFSETQ. Trimming pared 4 bases from V and 2 bases from J, leaving 10 bases between. The CDR3 has 13 amino acids. The CDR3 is CASSPTGPYEQYF. The DNA of the CDR3 is TGCGCCAGCAGCCCGACAGGACCCTACGAGCAGTACTTC.